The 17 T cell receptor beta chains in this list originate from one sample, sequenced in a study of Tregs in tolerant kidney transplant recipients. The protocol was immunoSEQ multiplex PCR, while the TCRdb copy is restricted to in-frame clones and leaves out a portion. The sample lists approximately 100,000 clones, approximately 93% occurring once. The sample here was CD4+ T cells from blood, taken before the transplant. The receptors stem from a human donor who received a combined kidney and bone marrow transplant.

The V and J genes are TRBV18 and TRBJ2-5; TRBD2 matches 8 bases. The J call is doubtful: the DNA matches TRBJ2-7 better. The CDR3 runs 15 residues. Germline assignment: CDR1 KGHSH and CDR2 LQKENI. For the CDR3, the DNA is TGTGCCAGCTCACCAGCCGGGAGGGCCCCCTACGAGCAGTACTTC. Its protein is CASSPAGRAPYEQYF.

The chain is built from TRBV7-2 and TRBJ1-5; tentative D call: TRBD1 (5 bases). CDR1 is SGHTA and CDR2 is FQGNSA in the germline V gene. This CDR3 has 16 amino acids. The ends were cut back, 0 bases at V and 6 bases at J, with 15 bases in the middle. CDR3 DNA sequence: TGTGCCAGCAGCTTAGCGTGGGCAGGGTGGGGTCAGCCCCAGCATTTT. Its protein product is CASSLAWAGWGQPQHF.

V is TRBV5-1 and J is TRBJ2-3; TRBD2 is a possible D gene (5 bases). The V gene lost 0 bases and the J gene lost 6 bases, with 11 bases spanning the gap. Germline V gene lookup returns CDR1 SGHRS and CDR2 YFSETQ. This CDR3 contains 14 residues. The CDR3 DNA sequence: TGCGCCAGCAGCTTGGGAGGGTCTTTGGATACGCAGTATTTT. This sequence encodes CASSLGGSLDTQYF.

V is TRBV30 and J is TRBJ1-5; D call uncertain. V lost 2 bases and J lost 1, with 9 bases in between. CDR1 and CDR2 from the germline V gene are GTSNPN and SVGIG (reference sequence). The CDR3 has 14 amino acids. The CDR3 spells CAWSRRRSNQPQHF. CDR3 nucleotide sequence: TGTGCCTGGAGTCGTCGGCGGAGCAATCAGCCCCAGCATTTT.

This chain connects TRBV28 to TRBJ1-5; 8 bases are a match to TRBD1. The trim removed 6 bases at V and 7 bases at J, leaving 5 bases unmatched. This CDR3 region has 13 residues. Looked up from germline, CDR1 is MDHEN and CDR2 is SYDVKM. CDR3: CASSDRGRQPQHF. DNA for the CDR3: TGTGCCAGCAGCGACAGGGGACGGCAGCCCCAGCATTTT. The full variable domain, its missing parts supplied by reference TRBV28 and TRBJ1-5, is DVKVTQSSRYLVKRTGEKVFLECVQDMDHENMFWYRQDPGLGLRLIYFSYDVKMKEKGDIPEGYSVSREKKERFSLILESASTNQTSMYLCASSDRGRQPQHFGDGTRLSIL.

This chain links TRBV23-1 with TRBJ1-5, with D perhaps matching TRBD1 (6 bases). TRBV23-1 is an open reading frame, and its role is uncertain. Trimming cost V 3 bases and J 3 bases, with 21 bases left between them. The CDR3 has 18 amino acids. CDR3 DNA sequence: TGCGCCAGCAGTCACAGCTCCACCCACGACAGGTACAATCAGCCCCAGCATTTT. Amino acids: CASSHSSTHDRYNQPQHF.

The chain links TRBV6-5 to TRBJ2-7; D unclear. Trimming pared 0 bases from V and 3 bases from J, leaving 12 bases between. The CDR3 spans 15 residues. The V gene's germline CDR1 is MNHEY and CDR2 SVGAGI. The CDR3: CASSYSIARDYEQYF. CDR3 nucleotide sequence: TGTGCCAGCAGTTACTCCATAGCCAGAGACTACGAGCAGTACTTC.

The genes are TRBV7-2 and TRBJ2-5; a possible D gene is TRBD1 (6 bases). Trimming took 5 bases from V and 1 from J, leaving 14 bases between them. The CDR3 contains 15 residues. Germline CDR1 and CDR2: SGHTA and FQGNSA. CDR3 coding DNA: TGTGCCAGCAGCCGCCGCAGGGGCTTCCAAGAGACCCAGTACTTC. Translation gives CASSRRRGFQETQYF.

CDR3 nucleotides: TGTGCCAGCAGCCCTCAACAGGAAAACTATGGCTACACCTTC. This translates into CASSPQQENYGYTF. The V call is TRBV7-9, the J call TRBJ1-2; tentative D call: TRBD1 (5 bases). V lost 5 bases and J 2 bases, leaving 12 bases between the germline ends. Germline CDR1 reads SEHNR; CDR2 reads FQNEAQ (reference sequence). This CDR3 region has 14 residues.

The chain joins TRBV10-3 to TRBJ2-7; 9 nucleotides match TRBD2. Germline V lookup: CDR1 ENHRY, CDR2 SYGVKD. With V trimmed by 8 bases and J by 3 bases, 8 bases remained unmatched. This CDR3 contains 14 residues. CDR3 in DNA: TGTGCCATCGCATATAGCGGGAGAGACTACGAGCAGTACTTC. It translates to CAIAYSGRDYEQYF.

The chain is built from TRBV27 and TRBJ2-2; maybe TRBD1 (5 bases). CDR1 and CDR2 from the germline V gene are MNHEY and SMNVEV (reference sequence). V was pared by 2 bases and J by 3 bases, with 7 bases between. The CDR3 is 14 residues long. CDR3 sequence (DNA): TGTGCCAGCAGTTTAATAGGGGACACCGGGGAGCTGTTTTTT. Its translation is CASSLIGDTGELFF.

CDR3 in amino acids: CASSKGQTQETQYF. DNA for the CDR3: TGTGCCAGTAGTAAGGGACAGACTCAAGAGACCCAGTACTTC. This rearrangement joins TRBV19 to TRBJ2-5; the match to TRBD1 covers 7 bases. The CDR3 sequence is 14 residues long. V lost 4 bases, J lost 2 bases, and 4 bases stayed unmatched. Per germline, CDR1 LNHDA and CDR2 SQIVND (reference sequence).

CDR3 DNA: TGTGCCAGCAGTGAAAACGGACACACGGTTCCCTATGGCTACACCTTC. This encodes CASSENGHTVPYGYTF. The J gene is TRBJ1-2, the V gene TRBV6-1, with D perhaps TRBD1 (5 bases). The CDR3 loop spans 16 amino acids. V lost 2 bases and J 4 bases, leaving 17 bases between the germline ends. The germline CDR1 and CDR2 sequences are MNHNS and SASEGT.

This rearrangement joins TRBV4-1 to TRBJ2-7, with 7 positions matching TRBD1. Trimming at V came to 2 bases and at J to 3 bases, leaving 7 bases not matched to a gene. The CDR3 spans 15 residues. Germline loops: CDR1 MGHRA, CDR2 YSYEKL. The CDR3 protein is CASSQTGQRDYEQYF. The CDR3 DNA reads TGCGCCAGCAGCCAAACGGGACAGAGAGACTACGAGCAGTACTTC.

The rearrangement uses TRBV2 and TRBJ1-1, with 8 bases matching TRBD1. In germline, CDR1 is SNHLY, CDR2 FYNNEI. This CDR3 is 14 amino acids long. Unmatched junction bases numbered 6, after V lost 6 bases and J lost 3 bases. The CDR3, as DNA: TGTGCCAGCAGCTCACAGGGGGGGGACACTGAAGCTTTCTTT. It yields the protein CASSSQGGDTEAFF.

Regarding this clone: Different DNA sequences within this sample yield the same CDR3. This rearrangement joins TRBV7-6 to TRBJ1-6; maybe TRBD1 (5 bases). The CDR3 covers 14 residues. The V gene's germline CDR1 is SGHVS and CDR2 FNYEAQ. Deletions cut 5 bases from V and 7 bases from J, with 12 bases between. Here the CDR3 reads CASSGGLVNSPLHF. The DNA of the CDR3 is TGTGCCAGCAGCGGGGGACTGGTAAATTCACCCCTCCACTTT.

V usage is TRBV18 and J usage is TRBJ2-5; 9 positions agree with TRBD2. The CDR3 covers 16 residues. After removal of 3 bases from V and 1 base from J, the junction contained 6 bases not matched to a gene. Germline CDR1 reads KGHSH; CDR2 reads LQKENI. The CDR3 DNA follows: TGTGCCAGCTCACCTGAGGCTAGCGGGGTCCAAGAGACCCAGTACTTC. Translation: CASSPEASGVQETQYF. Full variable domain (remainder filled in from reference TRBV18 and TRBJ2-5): NAGVMQNPRHLVRRRGQEARLRCSPMKGHSHVYWYRQLPEEGLKFMVYLQKENIIDESGMPKERFSAEFPKEGPSILRIQQVVRGDSAAYFCASSPEASGVQETQYFGPGTRLLVL.